This T cell receptor (beta chain) was recorded in a study of radiation and T cells in renal cell carcinoma. In the study overall: Nephrectomy followed 15 Gy stereotactic body radiation by 4 weeks. Notes on the study in general: From baseline, blood top tumor clonotypes peaked at 2 weeks post-radiation.

V was trimmed by 0 bases and J by 7 bases, leaving 11 bases between them. Germline CDR1 reads SGDLS; CDR2 reads YYNGEE. The CDR3 contains 14 residues. Only in-frame clones appear in the TCRdb table, and some are missing; sequencing was by immunoSEQ multiplex PCR. This table has about 140,000 clones, 70% to 90% appearing once. Time point noted: baseline pretreatment blood. The treatment is: 15 Gy SBRT to primary tumor, nephrectomy 4 weeks later. Radiation-treated patients gave blood at baseline, week 2 and week 4. As to this clone: Its target is not known.

The chain has TRBV9 and TRBJ2-1; weak D call: TRBD2 (5 bases). The sample in question was blood, obtained from a patient whose treatment included radiotherapy and nephrectomy. This receptor was obtained from a woman aged 45-59 years with renal cell carcinoma. As DNA, the CDR3 is TGTGCCAGCAGCGTAGCCCCCCGGGGAAATGAGCAGTTCTTC. Its protein product is CASSVAPRGNEQFF.